These T cell receptor beta chains were read from a single sample in a study of blood T cell repertoires in COVID-19. The repertoire was sequenced with immunoSEQ multiplex PCR; TCRdb's copy has only in-frame clones and lacks some. The sample contains some 80,000 clones, 86% of which appear only once. The sequencing input was peripheral blood. The receptors were gathered from a human donor in a cohort sampled during active COVID-19. CDR3s include the opening cysteine and the closing phenylalanine or tryptophan. Fields, in order: clone size, J gene, V gene, D gene, CDR3 protein, CDR3 DNA. A D gene is named only where the DNA matches it firmly. Expanded clones are given a class, and other clones once, few, many or no size at all.

. | TRBJ1-1 | TRBV5-8 | . | CASRRRDVGNTEAFF | TGTGCCAGCAGACGGCGAGATGTGGGCAACACTGAAGCTTTCTTT
. | TRBJ2-3 | TRBV28 | . | CASSSGLFTAVTQYF | TGTGCCAGCAGTTCCGGACTTTTCACTGCAGTTACGCAGTATTTT
. | TRBJ2-7 | TRBV7-8 | . | CASSIFTDSYEQYF | TGTGCCAGCAGCATCTTTACTGACAGCTACGAGCAGTACTTC
. | TRBJ2-1 | TRBV11-3 | . | CASSLPRSDEQFF | TGTGCCAGCAGCTTACCCCGTTCGGATGAGCAGTTCTTC
. | TRBJ1-2 | TRBV4-3 | . | CASSQDWDFYGYTF | TGCGCCAGCAGCCAAGATTGGGACTTCTATGGCTACACCTTC
. | TRBJ1-2 | TRBV7-2 | . | CASSLRQVYGYTF | TGTGCCAGCAGCTTGAGACAGGTCTATGGCTACACCTTC
. | TRBJ2-3 | TRBV29-1 | TRBD2 | CSVEDIAGGPPDTQYF | TGCAGCGTTGAAGATATCGCGGGAGGCCCACCAGATACGCAGTATTTT
. | TRBJ1-2 | TRBV13 | . | CASSLSGGGYTF | TGTGCCAGCAGCTTATCGGGGGGAGGCTACACCTTC
once | TRBJ2-3 | TRBV12-5 | . | CASGLAHTDTQYF | TGTGCTAGTGGTTTAGCTCACACAGATACGCAGTATTTT
. | TRBJ2-2 | TRBV10-3 | TRBD1 | CAITQGDTGELFF | TGTGCCATCACACAGGGGGACACCGGGGAGCTGTTTTTT
once | TRBJ2-4 | TRBV11-2 | TRBD1 | CASSLRGQGRAKNIQYF | TGTGCCAGCAGCTTAAGAGGACAGGGGAGGGCCAAAAACATTCAGTACTTC
. | TRBJ2-7 | TRBV28 | . | CATQAGLYEQYF | TGTGCCACGCAGGCCGGACTCTACGAGCAGTACTTC
. | TRBJ1-4 | TRBV7-6 | TRBD1 | CASSQGQGGEKLFF | TGTGCCAGCAGCCAGGGACAGGGGGGAGAAAAACTGTTTTTT
. | TRBJ2-7 | TRBV30 | TRBD1 | CAWVDMGTASYEQYF | TGTGCCTGGGTAGACATGGGGACAGCCTCCTACGAGCAGTACTTC
. | TRBJ2-7 | TRBV16 | . | CASSPGTPYEQYF | TGTGCCAGCAGCCCCGGGACTCCCTACGAGCAGTACTTC